This T cell receptor (beta chain) was observed in a study of blood T cells in healthy people across ages. The study, taken as a whole, reports: Per million T cells, the diversity of TCR beta decreased roughly linearly as age advanced. Diversity figures derived from one million T cells were judged to underestimate the true value.

Germline CDR1 DFQATT, CDR2 SNEGSKA (reference sequence). The CDR3 runs to 15 residues. V was shortened by 0 bases and J by 9 bases, with 20 bases between the two germline ends. Remarks on this clonotype: Its antigen remains unidentified.

Next came a second PCR, run for 7 to 11 cycles, which used a sample-barcoded 5' primer along with a J-beta primer mix. TCRdb re-derived calls from the 5' RACE reads in MiXCR, one entry per CDR3 protein. The data hold 1.5 million or so distinct CDR3 sequences, with around two fifths observed a single time. PBMCs numbering at least 7 million were isolated per sample. No fewer than 5.5 micrograms of total RNA were isolated from every sample. This receptor was identified in a woman aged 18 to 35 in good health. The chain has TRBV20-1 and TRBJ2-5; D might be TRBD2 (6 bases). The sample was blood. The chain's CDR3 is CSARDQQAAWEAQYF. CDR3 sequence (DNA): TGCAGTGCTAGAGATCAGCAGGCAGCATGGGAGGCCCAGTACTTC.